This T cell receptor (beta chain) was retrieved from a study of T cell clonality in common variable immunodeficiency. Notes on the study in general: CVID patient heterogeneity limited repertoire-clinical complication correlations. CVID subjects had higher TCRbeta clonality than healthy controls, most marked in about a third. Fewer deletions and N-nucleotide insertions were reportedly seen in common variable immunodeficiency TCR beta sequences. Fewer TCRbeta clones were shared among CVID subjects than controls.

The V and J ends lost 6 bases and 7 bases, in that order; junction bases with no gene match: 9. The CDR3 is 14 amino acids. Germline loops: CDR1 DFQATT, CDR2 SNEGSKA (reference sequence). The table came from immunoSEQ multiplex PCR; TCRdb's copy has only in-frame clones and leaves some out. Observed in the sample are around 47,000 clones, none of them singletons. This clone appeared many times. Its matching antigen is unknown. The CDR3 is cut off 3 residues early in the read; its end comes from the germline J gene. Material for sequencing was peripheral blood mononuclear cells. This TCR derives from a person aged 18 to 70 in good health. J is TRBJ2-4 and V is TRBV20-1; 10 bases map to TRBD2. The CDR3 sequence is CSASSGGGTNIQYF. The DNA read from the CDR3 is TGCAGTGCCTCGAGCGGGGGGGGGACGAACATT.